The 23 T cell receptor beta chains below all came from one sample that was sequenced in a study of blood T cell repertoires in COVID-19. Using immunoSEQ multiplex PCR, the repertoire was profiled, and TCRdb retains in-frame clones only, with some absent. The sample includes 200,000 or so clones, around four fifths seen only once; the top ten take about 6.9%. Input material: peripheral blood. The receptor set was obtained from a human donor with acute or convalescent COVID-19. The donor label of this sample is uncertain.

The chain uses TRBV6-2 or TRBV6-3 and TRBJ1-1, with TRBD1 identical over 9 bases. This CDR3 has 15 residues. The germline V gene encodes CDR1 MNHEY and CDR2 SVGEGT. Trimming took 0 bases from V and 6 from J; bases not matched to a gene: 5. In DNA form, the CDR3 reads TGTGCCAGCAGTTACTCGAGGGGGACAGGGTCTGAAGCTTTCTTT. It specifies CASSYSRGTGSEAFF.

The count of this clone is one. This chain joins TRBV7-2 and TRBJ2-3, with 10 positions matching TRBD2. The CDR3 is 17 residues long. Germline lookup yields CDR1 SGHTA and CDR2 FQGNSA. Trimming at V came to 2 bases and at J to 13 bases, leaving 18 bases not matched to a gene. The CDR3 loop is CASSLLPRLAGVSSEYF. The CDR3 bases are TGTGCCAGCAGCTTACTCCCCCGGCTAGCGGGAGTTAGTTCGGAGTATTTT.

This clone was picked up one time. The chain joins TRBV3-1 (or the pseudogene TRBV3-2) to TRBJ2-3, with TRBD1 as a possible D gene (5 bases). This CDR3 has 24 amino acids. V was shortened by 3 bases and J by 0 bases, with 37 bases between the two germline ends. CDR1 and CDR2 from the germline V gene are LGHDT and YNNKEL (reference sequence). In DNA form, the CDR3 reads TGTGCCAGCAGCCACATGGTAAGGGGCCGGACCCCAAAGAGCAACCTTTCTAGCACAGATACGCAGTATTTT. It is translated as CASSHMVRGRTPKSNLSSTDTQYF.

The chain carries TRBV7-2 and TRBJ2-1; 11 positions match TRBD2. CDR1 and CDR2 from the germline V gene are SGHTA and FQGNSA. V was pared by 0 bases and J by 0 bases, with 4 bases of the junction left unmatched. The CDR3 contains 18 residues. CDR3 sequence (DNA): TGTGCCAGCAGCTTAGCTAGCGGGAGGGCCGGCTCCTACAATGAGCAGTTCTTC. Amino acids: CASSLASGRAGSYNEQFF.

This clone showed up just once. The chain has TRBV5-1 and TRBJ2-1; TRBD1 aligns across 7 bases. Germline lookup yields CDR1 SGHRS and CDR2 YFSETQ. This CDR3 has 14 amino acids. Trimming at V came to 4 bases and at J to 4 bases, leaving 5 bases not matched to a gene. Written as DNA, the CDR3 is TGCGCCAGCAGCCACCGGGACAGATACAATGAGCAGTTCTTC. Protein product: CASSHRDRYNEQFF.

The genes are TRBV7-2 and TRBJ2-1, with 8 bases aligning to TRBD2. Trimming at V came to 1 base and at J to 7 bases, leaving 3 bases not matched to a gene. Germline-derived CDR1 and CDR2 are SGHTA and FQGNSA. CDR3 size: 14 residues. The CDR3 is CASSLGLARNEQFF. The CDR3 bases are TGTGCCAGCAGCTTAGGACTAGCGAGGAATGAGCAGTTCTTC.

This chain connects TRBV4-1 to TRBJ1-3; no definite D call. The CDR3 is 16 amino acids. Germline CDR1 and CDR2: MGHRA and YSYEKL. V was clipped by 0 bases and J by 4 bases, with 13 bases between them. CDR3 in amino acids: CASSQEHTLSGNTIYF. CDR3 DNA: TGCGCCAGCAGCCAAGAGCACACCCTTTCGGGAAACACCATATATTTT.

V gene TRBV7-9 combines with J gene TRBJ1-5; D remains unclear. Trimming shortened V by 5 bases and J by 3 bases, and 14 bases separated the two germline ends. Germline CDR1 is SEHNR and CDR2 is FQNEAQ (reference sequence). The CDR3 totals 15 residues. CDR3 in amino acids: CASSPVAPNNQPQHF. In nucleotides, the CDR3 is TGTGCCAGCAGCCCGGTTGCCCCAAACAATCAGCCCCAGCATTTT.

The J gene is TRBJ2-7, the V gene TRBV5-5, with a tentative D call TRBD1 (6 bases). From germline, CDR1 is SGHKS and CDR2 YYEKEE (reference sequence). Trimming removed 2 bases from V and 3 bases from J, with 15 bases in between. CDR3 length: 15 amino acids. CDR3 protein: CASSLPQGLGYEQYF. The DNA for the CDR3 is TGTGCCAGCAGCTTACCTCAGGGGCTCGGCTACGAGCAGTACTTC.

The V and J genes are TRBV7-3 and TRBJ2-1; 8 positions match TRBD2. Trimming at V came to 4 bases and at J to 5 bases, leaving 4 bases not matched to a gene. The germline V gene encodes CDR1 SGHTA and CDR2 FQGTGA. This CDR3 spans 14 amino acids. The CDR3 coding sequence is TGTGCCAGCAGCTCAGCGGGAGCCCACAATGAGCAGTTCTTC. Its translation: CASSSAGAHNEQFF.

V usage is TRBV5-1 and J usage is TRBJ1-1; maybe TRBD1 (5 bases). The CDR3 totals 14 residues. Germline lookup yields CDR1 SGHRS and CDR2 YFSETQ. Trimming removed 2 bases at V and 4 bases at J, with 12 bases between. CDR3 in amino acids: CASSFQGSGTEAFF. CDR3 DNA: TGCGCCAGCAGCTTTCAGGGTTCGGGCACTGAAGCTTTCTTT.

This clone showed up just once. V usage is TRBV25-1 and J usage is TRBJ2-5; D not certain. The V gene lost 5 bases and the J gene lost 5 bases, with 15 bases spanning the gap. From germline, CDR1 is MGHDK and CDR2 SYGVNS. The CDR3 consists of 14 residues. The CDR3 coding sequence is TGTGCCAGCAGTTCGACAACCACAGTGGAGACCCAGTACTTC. Its translation is CASSSTTTVETQYF.

The CDR3 region is CASSQGHSGGQAGQPQHF. DNA for the CDR3: TGCGCCAGCAGCCAAGGTCACTCCGGAGGACAGGCAGGGCAGCCCCAGCATTTT. The chain has TRBV4-1 and TRBJ1-5, with TRBD1 identical over 7 bases. Germline lookup yields CDR1 MGHRA and CDR2 YSYEKL. The CDR3 extends over 18 amino acids. The ends lost 1 base at V and 7 bases at J; junction bases unmatched: 16.

V usage is TRBV28 and J usage is TRBJ2-3; D might be TRBD1 (6 bases). The V and J ends lost 10 bases and 0 bases respectively, with 17 bases between them. The germline CDR1 and CDR2 sequences are MDHEN and SYDVKM. The CDR3 totals 15 residues. CDR3 residues: CATDRQATSTDTQYF. In DNA, the CDR3 is TGTGCCACCGACCGACAGGCGACTAGCACAGATACGCAGTATTTT.

The CDR3 is CASSQDRGLTEAFF. CDR3 nucleotides: TGCGCCAGCAGCCAAGACAGGGGGCTCACTGAAGCTTTCTTT. The V call is TRBV5-1, the J call TRBJ1-1; 10 positions match TRBD1. Germline V gene data show CDR1 as SGHRS and CDR2 as YFSETQ. V gave up 4 bases and J gave up 4 bases; unmatched junction bases: 4. This CDR3 contains 14 residues.

The chain has TRBV15 and TRBJ2-1, with a possible D match to TRBD2 (5 bases). Germline V CDR1 and CDR2: LNHNV, YYDKDF (reference sequence). This CDR3 comprises 15 residues. The V gene lost 0 bases and the J gene lost 2 bases, with 8 bases spanning the gap. The DNA of the CDR3 is TGTGCCACCAGCAGAGACCCCGGGACCTACAATGAGCAGTTCTTC. It yields the protein CATSRDPGTYNEQFF.

This chain links TRBV7-6 with TRBJ1-2; 10 nucleotides agree with TRBD1. The CDR3 extends over 15 amino acids. Germline V CDR1 and CDR2: SGHVS, FNYEAQ. Trimming at V came to 4 bases and at J to 1 base, leaving 3 bases not matched to a gene. The CDR3 loop reads CASSWGQGSNYGYTF. The CDR3 DNA follows: TGTGCCAGCAGCTGGGGACAGGGGAGTAACTATGGCTACACCTTC.

The chain is built from TRBV5-6 and TRBJ1-2; possible D gene TRBD1, 6 bases. Per germline, CDR1 SGHDT and CDR2 YYEEEE. With 2 bases removed from V and 1 base from J, the gap between germline ends came to 12 bases. This CDR3 is 15 amino acids long. CDR3 DNA sequence: TGTGCCAGCAGCTTCGGACAGTCGGATAACTATGGCTACACCTTC. Protein sequence: CASSFGQSDNYGYTF.

The V call is TRBV5-1, the J call TRBJ2-5, with 9 bases that match TRBD1. Germline V gene data show CDR1 as SGHRS and CDR2 as YFSETQ. V was pared by 1 base and J by 2 bases, with 6 bases of the junction left unmatched. This CDR3 contains 16 residues. The CDR3 loop reads CASSLIPGTGQETQYF. For the CDR3, the DNA is TGCGCCAGCAGCTTGATTCCGGGGACAGGGCAAGAGACCCAGTACTTC.

J is TRBJ1-5 and V is TRBV27; maybe TRBD1 (5 bases). The CDR3 has 15 amino acids. V lost 3 bases and J 4 bases, leaving 13 bases between the germline ends. CDR1 MNHEY and CDR2 SMNVEV come from the germline V gene (reference sequence). CDR3 sequence (DNA): TGTGCCAGCAGTTTCAGTACAGGACCGAATCAGCCCCAGCATTTT. It is translated as CASSFSTGPNQPQHF.

This chain uses TRBV15 with TRBJ1-5, with 8 bases lining up with TRBD1. Germline CDR1 and CDR2: LNHNV and YYDKDF (reference sequence). With V trimmed by 5 bases and J by 4 bases, 7 bases remained unmatched. This CDR3 is built from 15 residues. The CDR3 here is CATSLYRGINQPQHF. CDR3 nucleotides: TGTGCCACCAGCCTTTACAGGGGGATTAATCAGCCCCAGCATTTT.

This clone was seen more than once but under ten times. The rearrangement joins TRBV28 to TRBJ2-7; 7 positions match TRBD2. CDR1 and CDR2 (germline): MDHEN, SYDVKM. The V segment lost 1 base and the J segment 5 bases; nucleotides outside the gene matches: 8. The CDR3 is 15 amino acids. For the CDR3, the DNA is TGTGCCAGCAGTTTATACACTACCCGGGGGGACGAGCAGTACTTC. Amino acid sequence: CASSLYTTRGDEQYF.

This CDR3 is CARPGRGIAEAFF. CDR3 bases: TGTGCCAGGCCGGGCAGGGGAATTGCTGAAGCTTTCTTT. The chain carries TRBV25-1 and TRBJ1-1; D may be TRBD1 (6 bases). The V end lost 9 bases, the J end lost 6 bases, and 17 bases lay between the germline ends. The germline CDR1 and CDR2 sequences are MGHDK and SYGVNS. The CDR3 spans 13 residues.